This T cell receptor beta chain originates from a study of early T cells in non-severe SARS-CoV-2 infection. Turning to the study itself: Unsorted whole-blood RNA was sequenced in bulk, leaving chains unpaired.

MiXCR, applied by TCRdb to the 5' RACE reads, yields one record per CDR3 protein. The sample contains around 52,000 distinct CDR3 sequences, roughly 6.2% of which appear only once. This CDR3 has 16 residues. CDR1 and CDR2 (germline): SGHTA, FQGNSA. With 5 bases clipped from V and 2 bases from J, the junction kept 10 bases outside the gene matches. Sequencing was performed on whole blood. The chain is built from TRBV7-2 and TRBJ2-3; TRBD2 aligns across 7 bases. The source of this sequence is an adult who was a healthcare worker with PCR-confirmed SARS-CoV-2 infection or an uninfected control (not recorded which). DNA of the CDR3: TGTGCCAGCAGCCAACATGGCGGGGGTTACACAGATACGCAGTATTTT. This gives the protein CASSQHGGGYTDTQYF.